The 24 T cell receptor beta chains reported below all come from one sample, sequenced in a study of T-cell reconstitution after alpha-beta-depleted transplantation in children. The authors prepared the TCRbeta library with unique molecular identifiers. MiXCR, applied by TCRdb to the PCR reads, yields one record per CDR3 protein. The data show about 1,000,000 distinct CDR3 sequences, about 30% seen once. This specimen was PBMCs, mostly from graft donor cells, taken 360 days after TCRalphabeta/CD19-depleted stem cell transplant. All receptors derive from a boy younger than two who had a stem cell transplant for SCID, so the T cells may come from the graft donor.

This clonotype turned up a few times. V gene TRBV5-1 combines with J gene TRBJ2-1, with D perhaps matching TRBD2 (6 bases). CDR1 SGHRS and CDR2 YFSETQ come from the germline V gene. CDR3 size: 17 residues. The V end was cut by 4 bases, the J end by 0 bases, with 17 bases between. In DNA form, the CDR3 reads TGCGCCAGCAGCCCACGGAAGGAGGGCATCTCCTACAATGAGCAGTTCTTC. Its protein product is CASSPRKEGISYNEQFF.

This chain uses TRBV20-1 with TRBJ1-4, with TRBD1 identical over 7 bases. The CDR3 is 14 amino acids. Germline assignment: CDR1 DFQATT and CDR2 SNEGSKA (reference sequence). V gave up 7 bases and J gave up 7 bases; unmatched junction bases: 12. The CDR3 spells CSVSWTGRSEKLFF. CDR3 sequence (DNA): TGCAGTGTCTCGTGGACAGGCCGGAGTGAAAAACTGTTTTTT.

This clonotype was seen a few times. V and J are TRBV5-1 and TRBJ2-7; D may be TRBD1 (6 bases). The germline V gene encodes CDR1 SGHRS and CDR2 YFSETQ. This CDR3 comprises 13 residues. With 4 bases removed from V and 4 bases from J, the gap between germline ends came to 12 bases. Written as DNA, the CDR3 is TGCGCCAGCAGCCAATCAGGGGTTTACGAGCAGTACTTC. This sequence encodes CASSQSGVYEQYF.

The chain links TRBV12-3 or TRBV12-4 to TRBJ2-4; 12 bases line up with TRBD2. The ends lost 3 bases at V and 1 base at J; junction bases unmatched: 7. This CDR3 is 18 amino acids long. This CDR3 reads CASSFRLAGEVAKNIQYF. CDR3 nucleotide sequence: TGTGCCAGCAGTTTTCGACTAGCGGGGGAAGTGGCCAAAAACATTCAGTACTTC.

The rearrangement links TRBV27 to TRBJ2-2; 11 bases align to TRBD1. The CDR3 runs to 15 residues. The germline gives CDR1 MNHEY, CDR2 SMNVEV (reference sequence). After removal of 8 bases from V and 4 bases from J, the junction contained 6 bases not matched to a gene. The CDR3 is CASGGQGAGTGELFF. The CDR3, as DNA: TGTGCCAGCGGAGGACAGGGGGCGGGCACCGGGGAGCTGTTTTTT.

This clonotype was recorded a few times. The chain has TRBV29-1 and TRBJ2-2; D remains ambiguous. CDR3 length: 15 residues. The germline V gene encodes CDR1 SQVTM and CDR2 ANQGSEA. The V end was cut by 3 bases, the J end by 1 base, with 12 bases between. CDR3 coding DNA: TGCAGCGTTGATTCCCGACACCTGAACACCGGGGAGCTGTTTTTT. Protein product: CSVDSRHLNTGELFF.

This clonotype was observed a handful of times. The chain recombines TRBV12-3 or TRBV12-4 with TRBJ2-6; no definite D call. V was shortened by 6 bases and J by 0 bases, with 9 bases between the two germline ends. CDR3 size: 15 residues. The CDR3 DNA reads TGTGCCAGCAGCGATGGTTTCTCTGGGGCCAACGTCCTGACTTTC. Its protein product is CASSDGFSGANVLTF.

V and J are TRBV12-3 or TRBV12-4 and TRBJ1-2; D is ambiguous. The CDR3 sequence is 15 residues long. The V gene lost 6 bases and the J gene lost 8 bases, with 22 bases spanning the gap. In nucleotides, the CDR3 is TGTGCCAGCAGCCCAGACATGCGGGGAGGGAGGGGCTACACCTTC. Translation gives CASSPDMRGGRGYTF.

CDR3 protein: CSVGGFRTDTQYF. CDR3 bases: TGCAGCGTTGGGGGGTTTCGCACAGATACGCAGTATTTT. The chain carries TRBV29-1 and TRBJ2-3; the D gene could be TRBD1 or TRBD2 (5 bases each). Germline CDR1 is SQVTM and CDR2 is ANQGSEA. Trimming took off 4 bases at V and 1 base at J, with 9 bases between the two ends. The CDR3 consists of 13 residues.

The rearrangement joins TRBV3-1 to TRBJ2-1; D is possibly TRBD1 (6 bases). This CDR3 is 13 amino acids long. V lost 6 bases and J lost 8, with 14 bases in between. Germline-derived CDR1 and CDR2 are LGHDT and YNNKEL (reference sequence). The CDR3 bases are TGTGCCAGCAGACGATGGACAGACGATGAGCAGTTCTTC. Protein: CASRRWTDDEQFF.

The J gene is TRBJ2-1, the V gene TRBV20-1, with 8 bases lining up with TRBD2. J lost 5 bases, V lost 5 bases, and 2 bases had no gene match. The length of the CDR3 is 12 residues. In germline, CDR1 is DFQATT, CDR2 SNEGSKA (reference sequence). The CDR3, as DNA: TGCAGTGCTTCGCGGGGGGACAATGAGCAGTTCTTC. Protein: CSASRGDNEQFF.

This chain links TRBV27 with TRBJ2-7; TRBD1 or TRBD2 may be the D gene (5 bases each). The V gene lost 5 bases and the J gene lost 3 bases, with 14 bases spanning the gap. Germline CDR1 MNHEY, CDR2 SMNVEV (reference sequence). The CDR3 extends over 14 amino acids. As DNA, the CDR3 is TGTGCCAGCAGTACATCCGAGGGGCGCTACGAGCAGTACTTC. Translating it yields CASSTSEGRYEQYF.

This clonotype has only a few counts. The chain couples TRBV18 to TRBJ2-7, with TRBD1 identical over 7 bases. The CDR3 length is 12 residues. CDR1 is KGHSH and CDR2 is LQKENI in the germline V gene. V was clipped by 3 bases and J by 6 bases; unmatched bases: 2. DNA of the CDR3: TGTGCCAGCTCACCCGACAGGGCCGAGCAGTACTTC. Amino acids: CASSPDRAEQYF. Filled out from reference TRBV18 and TRBJ2-7, the complete variable domain reads NAGVMQNPRHLVRRRGQEARLRCSPMKGHSHVYWYRQLPEEGLKFMVYLQKENIIDESGMPKERFSAEFPKEGPSILRIQQVVRGDSAAYFCASSPDRAEQYFGPGTRLTVT.

This sequence joins TRBV12-5 and TRBJ2-7; D may match TRBD1 or TRBD2 (5 bases each). CDR1 LGHNT and CDR2 FRNRAP come from the germline V gene. The V and J ends lost 4 bases and 0 bases respectively, with 7 bases between them. This CDR3 contains 13 residues. CDR3 DNA sequence: TGTGCTAGTGGTTACGGGGCCTCCTACGAGCAGTACTTC. Translated, it gives CASGYGASYEQYF.

V gene TRBV20-1 combines with J gene TRBJ2-3, with 15 bases identical to TRBD2. Per the germline V gene, CDR1 is DFQATT and CDR2 is SNEGSKA (reference sequence). J lost 4 bases, V lost 4 bases, and 6 bases had no gene match. This CDR3 is built from 16 residues. CDR3 coding DNA: TGCAGTGCTACCGGGACTAGCGGGGGGTTATCAGATACGCAGTATTTT. This translates into CSATGTSGGLSDTQYF.

The rearrangement uses TRBV11-1 and TRBJ2-7, with 10 bases lining up with TRBD1. The germline gives CDR1 SGHAT, CDR2 FQDESV (reference sequence). J gave up 3 bases and V 5 bases, and 7 bases lay outside the gene matches. The CDR3 sequence is 15 residues long. The CDR3 DNA sequence: TGTGCCAGCAGCCACTGGACAGGGGGAAACTACGAGCAGTACTTC. It encodes CASSHWTGGNYEQYF.

This clonotype showed up just a few times. The V gene is TRBV5-5, the J gene TRBJ2-1, with 7 nucleotides matching TRBD2. Germline CDR1 is SGHKS and CDR2 is YYEKEE (reference sequence). J was trimmed by 4 bases and V by 5 bases; bases with no gene match: 15. The length of the CDR3 is 17 residues. In nucleotides, the CDR3 is TGTGCCAGCAGTATCGCGGGGGTTGCGAGGCTATACAATGAGCAGTTCTTC. The encoded protein is CASSIAGVARLYNEQFF. The full variable domain, in which reference TRBV5-5 and TRBJ2-1 provide the parts outside the CDR3, is DAGVTQSPTHLIKTRGQQVTLRCSPISGHKSVSWYQQVLGQGPQFIFQYYEKEERGRGNFPDRFSARQFPNYSSELNVNALLLGDSALYLCASSIAGVARLYNEQFFGPGTRLTVL.

The chain links TRBV3-1 to TRBJ2-5; D gene unclear. Germline CDR1 and CDR2: LGHDT and YNNKEL (reference sequence). This CDR3 contains 14 residues. The V end was cut by 2 bases, the J end by 5 bases, with 12 bases between. CDR3 bases: TGTGCCAGCAGCCAAAGCAGTGGGCGTGAGACCCAGTACTTC. Protein: CASSQSSGRETQYF.

In its sample, this clonotype was seen a few times. The chain recombines TRBV5-1 with TRBJ2-2, with 8 bases identical to TRBD1. This CDR3 is 18 amino acids long. Germline CDR1 is SGHRS and CDR2 is YFSETQ. V trimming: 4 bases; J trimming: 3 bases; junction bases outside the gene matches: 14. The DNA of the CDR3 is TGCGCCAGCAGCCCGGTAACCCAGGGGGCTTCTCACACCGGGGAGCTGTTTTTT. Protein product: CASSPVTQGASHTGELFF.

This clonotype was detected only a few times. This sequence joins TRBV6-5 and TRBJ1-5, with D perhaps TRBD1 (6 bases). Trimming took off 0 bases at V and 5 bases at J, with 11 bases between the two ends. This CDR3 spans 15 amino acids. Germline CDR1 MNHEY, CDR2 SVGAGI. The chain's CDR3 is CASSYSWPGDQPQHF. The CDR3 coding sequence is TGTGCCAGCAGTTACTCGTGGCCAGGGGATCAGCCCCAGCATTTT.

In this sample, this clonotype turned up once. The chain has TRBV6-6 and TRBJ2-7, with a tentative D call TRBD1 (7 bases). The CDR3 has 15 residues. The ends were cut back, 4 bases at V and 5 bases at J, with 18 bases in the middle. Germline V gives CDR1 MNHNY, CDR2 SVGAGI (reference sequence). CDR3: CASSSLRTRGDEQYF. Written as DNA, the CDR3 is TGTGCCAGCAGTTCCCTCCGGACCAGGGGGGACGAGCAGTACTTC.

In its sample, this clonotype was seen a few times. The chain recombines TRBV12-3 or TRBV12-4 with TRBJ1-2; no clear D. The V end was cut by 7 bases, the J end by 3 bases, with 12 bases between. This CDR3 contains 13 residues. The CDR3 DNA sequence: TGTGCCAGCAAGTCCTTTCCGGACTATGGCTACACCTTC. The encoded protein is CASKSFPDYGYTF.

This clonotype was detected a few times. The chain carries TRBV20-1 and TRBJ2-7; possible D gene TRBD1, 5 bases. CDR3 size: 13 residues. Germline CDR1 is DFQATT and CDR2 is SNEGSKA (reference sequence). The V end was cut by 6 bases, the J end by 4 bases, with 16 bases between. The CDR3 reads CSASGQGGYEQYF. CDR3 nucleotide sequence: TGCAGTGCAAGTGGTCAGGGTGGATACGAGCAGTACTTC.

The chain couples TRBV11-2 to TRBJ2-3; 8 bases fit TRBD1. The CDR3 is 15 amino acids. Germline CDR1 is SGHAT and CDR2 is FQNNGV. V lost 5 bases to trimming and J lost 3 bases; unmatched junction nucleotides: 7. CDR3 sequence reads: CASSPPRTGTDTQYF. CDR3 DNA sequence: TGTGCCAGCAGCCCGCCCAGGACAGGGACAGATACGCAGTATTTT. The full variable domain, with the rest looked up from reference TRBV11-2 and TRBJ2-3, is EAGVAQSPRYKIIEKRQSVAFWCNPISGHATLYWYQQILGQGPKLLIQFQNNGVVDDSQLPKDRFSAERLKGVDSTLKIQPAKLEDSAVYLCASSPPRTGTDTQYFGPGTRLTVL.